These 7 T cell receptor beta chains originate from one sample sequenced in a study of blood T cells in healthy people across ages. The second PCR ran about 6 to 11 cycles with a sample-barcoded 5' primer and J-beta primers. TCRdb used MiXCR to reprocess the 5' RACE reads, holding one entry per CDR3 protein. Among about 730,000 distinct CDR3 sequences listed, about 40% were seen once. Sequencing was done on a sample of blood. The receptors come from a woman aged 55-69 years in good health.

The rearrangement joins TRBV19 to TRBJ2-7, with 14 bases fitting TRBD2. CDR1 is LNHDA and CDR2 is SQIVND in the germline V gene (reference sequence). The CDR3 is made up of 12 amino acids. Trimming at V came to 9 bases and at J to 7 bases, leaving 2 bases not matched to a gene. CDR3 sequence: CARGTSGSEQYF. The CDR3 DNA reads as TGTGCCAGGGGGACTAGCGGGAGTGAGCAGTACTTC.

V and J are TRBV29-1 and TRBJ2-7, with D perhaps TRBD1 (6 bases). Trimming took 4 bases from V and 2 from J, leaving 9 bases between them. Germline loops: CDR1 SQVTM, CDR2 ANQGSEA. This CDR3 has 12 amino acids. The CDR3 is CSVGRTAYEQYF. CDR3 sequence (DNA): TGCAGCGTTGGTAGGACAGCCTACGAGCAGTACTTC.

The chain has TRBV5-5 and TRBJ2-5; D ambiguous. Trimming stripped 7 bases from V and 11 bases from J, with 24 bases between. There are 14 residues in the CDR3. Germline V gene sequence: CDR1 SGHKS, CDR2 YYEKEE (reference sequence). CDR3 loop: CASWDPGRHNEQYF. CDR3 DNA: TGTGCCAGCTGGGATCCGGGCAGACACAATGAGCAGTACTTC.

The V and J genes are TRBV20-1 and TRBJ2-1; 8 bases align to TRBD1. The CDR3 length is 13 residues. Germline-derived CDR1 and CDR2 are DFQATT and SNEGSKA (reference sequence). V gave up 6 bases and J gave up 10 bases; unmatched junction bases: 11. CDR3 sequence (DNA): TGCAGTGCCCGAGGTGGGACAGGCTACGAGCAGTTCTTC. This translates into CSARGGTGYEQFF.

There are a few counts of this clonotype. The chain recombines TRBV12-3 or TRBV12-4 with TRBJ2-2, with 9 bases lining up with TRBD1. The CDR3 loop spans 19 amino acids. The V and J ends lost 4 bases and 2 bases, in that order; junction bases with no gene match: 14. The CDR3 DNA sequence: TGTGCCAGCAGTTCATTAGGGACATTGGACAGGGGAAACACCGGGGAGCTGTTTTTT. Its translation is CASSSLGTLDRGNTGELFF.

This rearrangement joins TRBV5-4 to TRBJ2-1; D gene unclear. Germline V gene lookup returns CDR1 SGHNT and CDR2 YYREEE (reference sequence). CDR3 length: 16 residues. Trimming took off 2 bases at V and 2 bases at J, with 14 bases between the two ends. The CDR3 region has the DNA TGTGCCAGCAGCTTTTACAGTCAGTCAGCCTACAATGAGCAGTTCTTC. Translation: CASSFYSQSAYNEQFF.

The chain has TRBV3-1 and TRBJ2-3; D remains unclear. Trimming left V 0 bases short and J 3 bases short, with 7 bases between. The CDR3 is 14 residues long. Germline V CDR1 and CDR2: LGHDT, YNNKEL (reference sequence). The CDR3 spells CASSQDMTTDTQYF. CDR3 DNA: TGTGCCAGCAGCCAAGACATGACTACAGATACGCAGTATTTT.